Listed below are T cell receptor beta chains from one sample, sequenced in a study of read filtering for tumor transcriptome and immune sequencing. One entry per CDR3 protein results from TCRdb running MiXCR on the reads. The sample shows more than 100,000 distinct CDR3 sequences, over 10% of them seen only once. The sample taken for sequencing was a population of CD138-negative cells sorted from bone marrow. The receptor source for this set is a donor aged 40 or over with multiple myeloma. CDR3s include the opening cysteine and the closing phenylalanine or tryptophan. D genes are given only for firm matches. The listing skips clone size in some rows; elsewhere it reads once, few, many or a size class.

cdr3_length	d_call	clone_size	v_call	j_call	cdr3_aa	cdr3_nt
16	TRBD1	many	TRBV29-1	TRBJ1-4	CSVPGTGGTTNEKLFF	TGCAGCGTTCCCGGGACAGGGGGCACAACTAATGAAAAACTGTTTTTT
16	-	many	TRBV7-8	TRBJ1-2	CASSLASDLANYGYTF	TGTGCCAGCAGCTTAGCGTCGGATCTAGCTAACTATGGCTACACCTTC
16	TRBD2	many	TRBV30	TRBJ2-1	CAWSGARTSWTNEQFF	TGTGCCTGGAGTGGTGCTCGGACTAGCTGGACCAATGAGCAGTTCTTC
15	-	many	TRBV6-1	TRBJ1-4	CASSAHRATNEKLFF	TGTGCCAGCAGTGCCCACAGGGCGACTAATGAAAAACTGTTTTTT
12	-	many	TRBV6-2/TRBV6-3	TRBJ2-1	CASRQRQDEQFF	TGTGCCAGCAGACAAAGACAGGATGAGCAGTTCTTC
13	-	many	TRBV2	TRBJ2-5	CASIRHNQETQYF	TGTGCCAGCATACGACACAACCAAGAGACCCAGTACTTC
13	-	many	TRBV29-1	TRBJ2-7	CSVAQRRGHEQYF	TGCAGCGTTGCTCAGCGGAGGGGTCACGAGCAGTACTTC
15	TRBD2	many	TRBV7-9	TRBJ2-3	CASSEGLAGTDTQYF	TGTGCCAGCAGCGAGGGACTAGCGGGCACAGATACGCAGTATTTT
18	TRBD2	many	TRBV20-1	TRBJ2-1	CSARGWLAEESSYNEQFF	TGCAGTGCTCGAGGCTGGCTAGCGGAGGAGAGCTCCTACAATGAGCAGTTCTTC
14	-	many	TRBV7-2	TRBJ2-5	CASSSGLVQETQYF	TGTGCCAGCAGCTCGGGACTGGTACAAGAGACCCAGTACTTC
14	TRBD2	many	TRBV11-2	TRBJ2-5	CASSLGSGGGTQYF	TGTGCCAGCAGCTTAGGTAGCGGGGGAGGGACCCAGTACTTC
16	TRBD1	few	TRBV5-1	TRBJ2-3	CASSSGQGPGTDTQYF	TGCGCCAGCAGCTCGGGACAGGGACCTGGCACAGATACGCAGTATTTT
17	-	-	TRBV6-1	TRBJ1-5	CASTPHPTDLGSQPQHF	TGTGCCAGCACCCCACACCCGACGGACCTTGGATCTCAGCCCCAGCATTTT
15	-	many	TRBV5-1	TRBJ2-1	CASSLGTPDVAEQFF	TGCGCCAGCAGCTTGGGTACCCCCGATGTGGCGGAGCAGTTCTTC
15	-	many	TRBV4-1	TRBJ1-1	CASSQRTGGMTEAFF	TGCGCCAGCAGCCAAAGAACAGGTGGGATGACTGAAGCTTTCTTT
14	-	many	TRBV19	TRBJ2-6	CATLEDSGANVLTF	TGTGCCACCCTAGAGGACTCTGGGGCCAACGTCCTGACTTTC
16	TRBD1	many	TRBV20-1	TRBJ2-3	CSATGQGIGALGTQYF	TGCAGTGCTACCGGACAGGGGATAGGCGCCTTGGGTACGCAGTATTTT
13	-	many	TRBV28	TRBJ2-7	CASLRRDTYEQYF	TGTGCCAGCCTGAGACGGGATACCTACGAGCAGTACTTC
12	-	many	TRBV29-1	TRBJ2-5	CSVEIQQETQYF	TGCAGCGTTGAAATTCAGCAAGAGACCCAGTACTTC
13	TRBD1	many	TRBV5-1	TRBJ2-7	CASSSGTGYEQYF	TGCGCCAGCAGCTCCGGGACAGGCTACGAGCAGTACTTC
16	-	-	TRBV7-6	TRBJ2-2	CASSQGIGGPAGELFF	TGTGCCAGCAGCCAGGGGATCGGGGGGCCGGCCGGGGAGCTGTTTTTT
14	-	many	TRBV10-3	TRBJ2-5	CAISPGREQETQYF	TGTGCCATCAGCCCCGGACGGGAACAAGAGACCCAGTACTTC
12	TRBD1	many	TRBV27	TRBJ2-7	CASSPTGREQYF	TGTGCCAGCAGTCCGACAGGGCGCGAGCAGTACTTC
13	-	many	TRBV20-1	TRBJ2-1	CSGTRGSSVEQFF	TGCAGTGGAACACGCGGTAGCTCCGTTGAGCAGTTCTTC
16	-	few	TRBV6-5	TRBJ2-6	CASSPRGSSGANVLTF	TGTGCCAGCAGTCCCCGGGGGAGCTCTGGGGCCAACGTCCTGACTTTC
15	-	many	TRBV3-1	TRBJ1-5	CASSQDVTGGQPQHF	TGTGCCAGCAGCCAAGACGTAACGGGGGGTCAGCCCCAGCATTTT
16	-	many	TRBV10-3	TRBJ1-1	CAISEVYRGSGTEAFF	TGTGCCATCAGTGAAGTTTATCGGGGGTCAGGCACTGAAGCTTTCTTT
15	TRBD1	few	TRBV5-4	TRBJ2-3	CASSSGTGNTDTQYF	TGTGCCAGCAGCTCCGGGACAGGGAACACAGATACGCAGTATTTT
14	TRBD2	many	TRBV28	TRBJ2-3	CASRGTRGTDTQYF	TGTGCCAGCAGGGGGACTAGGGGCACAGATACGCAGTATTTT
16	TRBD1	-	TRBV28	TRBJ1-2	CASSLGYRGPGGGYTF	TGTGCCAGCAGTTTAGGATACAGGGGCCCCGGTGGAGGCTACACCTTC
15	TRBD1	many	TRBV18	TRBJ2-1	CASSRGTGAQDEQFF	TGTGCCAGCTCAAGGGGGACAGGGGCTCAGGATGAGCAGTTCTTC
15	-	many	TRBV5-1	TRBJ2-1	CASSRPGSRQNEQFF	TGCGCCAGCAGTCGCCCCGGATCCCGCCAAAATGAGCAGTTCTTC
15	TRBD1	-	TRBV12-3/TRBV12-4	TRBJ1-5	CASSAGTGRNQPQHF	TGTGCCAGCAGTGCCGGGACAGGTAGAAATCAGCCCCAGCATTTT
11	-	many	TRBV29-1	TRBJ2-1	CSVDRGGEQFF	TGCAGCGTTGACAGGGGCGGTGAGCAGTTCTTC
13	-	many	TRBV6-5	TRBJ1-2	CASSSNPNYGYTF	TGTGCCAGCAGTTCTAACCCGAACTATGGCTACACCTTC
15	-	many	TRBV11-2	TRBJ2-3	CASSPRSTSPDTQYF	TGTGCCAGCAGCCCTCGTTCGACTAGTCCAGATACGCAGTATTTT
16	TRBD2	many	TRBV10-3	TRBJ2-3	CAISEGSGRGTDTQYF	TGTGCCATCAGTGAGGGTAGCGGGAGAGGCACAGATACGCAGTATTTT
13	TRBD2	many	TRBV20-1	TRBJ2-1	CSASPGGSNEQFF	TGCAGTGCTAGTCCTGGCGGGAGCAATGAGCAGTTCTTC
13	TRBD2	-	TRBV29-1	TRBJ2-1	CSVSGGLYNEQFF	TGCAGCGTTAGCGGGGGCTTGTACAATGAGCAGTTCTTC
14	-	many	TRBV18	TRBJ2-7	CASSPARADYEQYF	TGTGCCAGCTCACCCGCACGGGCGGACTACGAGCAGTACTTC
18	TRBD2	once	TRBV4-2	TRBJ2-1	CASSWGLAGYSSYNEQFF	TGTGCCAGCAGCTGGGGACTAGCGGGTTACAGCTCCTACAATGAGCAGTTCTTC
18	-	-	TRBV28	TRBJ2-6	CASSPGTRGLSGANVLTF	TGTGCCAGCAGCCCCGGGACAAGGGGATTATCTGGGGCCAACGTCCTGACTTTC
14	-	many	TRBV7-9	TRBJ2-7	CASSPRDNSYEQYF	TGTGCCAGCAGCCCCCGGGACAACTCCTACGAGCAGTACTTC